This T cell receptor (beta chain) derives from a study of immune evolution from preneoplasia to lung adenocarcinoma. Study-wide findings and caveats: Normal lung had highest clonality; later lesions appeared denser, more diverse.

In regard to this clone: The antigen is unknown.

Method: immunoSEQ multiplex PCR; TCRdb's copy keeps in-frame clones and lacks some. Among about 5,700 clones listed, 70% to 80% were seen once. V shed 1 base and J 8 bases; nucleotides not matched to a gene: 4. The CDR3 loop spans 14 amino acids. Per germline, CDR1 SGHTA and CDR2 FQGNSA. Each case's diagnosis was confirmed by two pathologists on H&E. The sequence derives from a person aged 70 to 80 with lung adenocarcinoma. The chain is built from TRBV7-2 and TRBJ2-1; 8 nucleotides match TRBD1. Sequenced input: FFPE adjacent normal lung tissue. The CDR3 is CASSLVQGADEQFF. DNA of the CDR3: TGTGCCAGCAGCTTAGTTCAGGGGGCGGATGAGCAGTTCTTC.